Listed below are T cell receptor beta chains from one sample, sequenced in a study of monozygotic twins with inflammatory bowel disease. Reanalyzing the 5' RACE reads, TCRdb keeps one entry per CDR3 protein, without DNA. Reported are some 160,000 distinct CDR3 sequences; the ten largest clones contain around 7%. What was sequenced was blood. These receptors all come from a human donor with ulcerative colitis or Crohn's disease, or a healthy co-twin of an affected twin (not recorded which). Both conserved end residues are part of each CDR3.

V gene: TRBV7-2; J gene: TRBJ2-3; CDR3 protein: CASSSPGGTQYF
V gene: TRBV14; J gene: TRBJ1-5; CDR3 protein: CASSQEFRLINQPQHF
V gene: TRBV12-3/TRBV12-4; J gene: TRBJ2-2; CDR3 protein: CASSLRRAGGDTGELFF
V gene: TRBV14; J gene: TRBJ2-1; CDR3 protein: CASSLGPLDRSSYNEQFF
V gene: TRBV12-3/TRBV12-4; J gene: TRBJ1-2; CDR3 protein: CASSPRSNYGYTF
V gene: TRBV5-5; J gene: TRBJ2-1; CDR3 protein: CASSLGAGGYNEQFF
V gene: TRBV28; J gene: TRBJ2-1; CDR3 protein: CASSLPGDYNEQFF
V gene: TRBV3-1; J gene: TRBJ2-2; CDR3 protein: CASSRETGVIAGELFF
V gene: TRBV12-3/TRBV12-4; J gene: TRBJ2-7; CDR3 protein: CASSLSVSYEQYF
V gene: TRBV11-2; J gene: TRBJ2-4; CDR3 protein: CASSPGAKNIQYF
V gene: TRBV6-2/TRBV6-3; J gene: TRBJ1-1; CDR3 protein: CASSPDRVGGTEAFF
V gene: TRBV24-1; J gene: TRBJ2-7; CDR3 protein: CATSVGTGPYEQYF
V gene: TRBV2; J gene: TRBJ2-4; CDR3 protein: CASSENLIQYF
V gene: TRBV19; J gene: TRBJ1-3; CDR3 protein: CASSIGTGGRTGNTIYF
V gene: TRBV6-2/TRBV6-3; J gene: TRBJ2-7; CDR3 protein: CASSPGISYEQYF
V gene: TRBV12-3/TRBV12-4; J gene: TRBJ2-2; CDR3 protein: CASSSRGGWNTGELFF
V gene: TRBV5-1; J gene: TRBJ2-4; CDR3 protein: CASRDSLAKNIQYF
V gene: TRBV7-2; J gene: TRBJ2-7; CDR3 protein: CASSYGPYEQYF
V gene: TRBV10-3; J gene: TRBJ2-6; CDR3 protein: CAIGVTLSGANVLTF
V gene: TRBV27; J gene: TRBJ2-7; CDR3 protein: CASSLSTSGSGEQYF
V gene: TRBV19; J gene: TRBJ1-1; CDR3 protein: CASSASGWNTEAFF
V gene: TRBV12-3/TRBV12-4; J gene: TRBJ2-3; CDR3 protein: CASSLRGLAGVTDTQYF
V gene: TRBV28; J gene: TRBJ1-5; CDR3 protein: CASSFSGGDQPQHF
V gene: TRBV7-9; J gene: TRBJ1-3; CDR3 protein: CASRSPGPSSGNTIYF
V gene: TRBV5-1; J gene: TRBJ2-1; CDR3 protein: CASSLEAASSYNEQFF
V gene: TRBV28; J gene: TRBJ1-4; CDR3 protein: CASSSPADEKLFF
V gene: TRBV20-1; J gene: TRBJ1-2; CDR3 protein: CSARDWVRADYGYTF
V gene: TRBV5-1; J gene: TRBJ1-4; CDR3 protein: CASSFAGTGNLANEKLFF
V gene: TRBV6-5; J gene: TRBJ2-1; CDR3 protein: CASRDSSYNEQFF
V gene: TRBV7-8; J gene: TRBJ2-6; CDR3 protein: CASSSPGNSGANVLTF
V gene: TRBV21-1; J gene: TRBJ1-5; CDR3 protein: CATGTHYIFNQPQHF
V gene: TRBV11-2; J gene: TRBJ2-1; CDR3 protein: CASSPGLLGGGEQFF
V gene: TRBV28; J gene: TRBJ2-3; CDR3 protein: CASYSPGLADTTDTQYF
V gene: TRBV18; J gene: TRBJ2-5; CDR3 protein: CASSPEIKLAGKETQYF
V gene: TRBV30; J gene: TRBJ2-7; CDR3 protein: CACETGFEQYF
V gene: TRBV5-1; J gene: TRBJ2-2; CDR3 protein: CASSPLGRDDTGELFF
V gene: TRBV27; J gene: TRBJ2-7; CDR3 protein: CASSLGGRDPYEQYF
V gene: TRBV27; J gene: TRBJ2-7; CDR3 protein: CASTRGLAGGYEQYF
V gene: TRBV5-1; J gene: TRBJ1-2; CDR3 protein: CASSPRGGKEYGYTF
V gene: TRBV3-1; J gene: TRBJ1-6; CDR3 protein: CASSQGVGVNSPLHF
V gene: TRBV18; J gene: TRBJ2-5; CDR3 protein: CASSPRASQETQYF
V gene: TRBV20-1; J gene: TRBJ2-1; CDR3 protein: CSALSLAPYNEQFF
V gene: TRBV20-1; J gene: TRBJ2-7; CDR3 protein: CSASGLAAYEQYF
V gene: TRBV24-1; J gene: TRBJ2-5; CDR3 protein: CATSRGPQVETQYF
V gene: TRBV2; J gene: TRBJ2-5; CDR3 protein: CASSTLETQYF
V gene: TRBV4-3; J gene: TRBJ2-7; CDR3 protein: CASSQVGTGLLEQYF
V gene: TRBV27; J gene: TRBJ1-3; CDR3 protein: CASSPSGTVSGNTIYF